The 5 T cell receptor beta chains below come from one sample, sequenced in a study of blood T cell repertoires in COVID-19. Sequenced by immunoSEQ multiplex PCR; TCRdb stores in-frame clones only, minus some. The table has 150,000 to 200,000 clones, about nine tenths seen once. The sequencing input was peripheral blood. Every receptor here comes from a man between 65 and 80 years old with active or convalescent COVID-19.

V usage is TRBV6-6 and J usage is TRBJ2-7, with 9 bases fitting TRBD2. Germline trimming cut 0 bases from V and 3 bases from J; bases unmatched to any gene: 6. CDR1 MNHNY and CDR2 SVGAGI come from the germline V gene (reference sequence). This CDR3 is built from 16 residues. The CDR3 sequence is CASSYSTTSGYYEQYF. CDR3 nucleotide sequence: TGTGCCAGCAGTTACTCGACGACTAGCGGTTACTACGAGCAGTACTTC.

The chain combines TRBV4-1 with TRBJ2-3, with D possibly being TRBD1 (5 bases). The CDR3 covers 17 residues. Trimming pared 3 bases from V and 3 bases from J, leaving 19 bases between. Germline loops: CDR1 MGHRA, CDR2 YSYEKL. CDR3 protein: CASSQMGVGHLTDTQYF. The CDR3 DNA sequence: TGCGCCAGCAGCCAGATGGGCGTGGGGCATCTTACAGATACGCAGTATTTT.

This chain connects TRBV6-5 to TRBJ2-5, with 7 bases identical to TRBD2. Looked up from germline, CDR1 is MNHEY and CDR2 is SVGAGI. Trimming at V came to 6 bases and at J to 2 bases, leaving 6 bases not matched to a gene. CDR3 length: 14 amino acids. CDR3 region: CASRKTAGQETQYF. In DNA, the CDR3 is TGTGCCAGCAGGAAGACAGCGGGACAAGAGACCCAGTACTTC.

The V call is TRBV4-3, the J call TRBJ2-2; TRBD1 might be the D (6 bases). The CDR3 length is 17 residues. In germline, CDR1 is LGHNA, CDR2 YSLEER. V lost 3 bases, J lost 2 bases, and 16 bases lay in between. CDR3 in amino acids: CASSQARDTPNTGELFF. DNA of the CDR3: TGCGCCAGCAGCCAGGCTCGGGACACTCCTAACACCGGGGAGCTGTTTTTT.

In this sample, this clone turned up a few times. The chain employs TRBV12-3 or TRBV12-4 and TRBJ1-1; D remains ambiguous. The CDR3 is 13 residues long. V was trimmed by 6 bases and J by 1 base, leaving 9 bases between them. The CDR3 DNA reads TGTGCCAGCAGCCTCGCAGAGAACACTGAAGCTTTCTTT. Its translation: CASSLAENTEAFF.